The 25 T cell receptor beta chains in this list originate from one sample, sequenced in a study of cytomegalovirus exposure and HLA in healthy donors. 13 Jbeta primers and 60 Vbeta primers were used for the PCR. Data came from immunoSEQ multiplex PCR; TCRdb stores just in-frame clones and leaves some out. The table shows roughly 120,000 clones, with 70% to 85% occurring only once. Sequencing input: PBMCs. The receptors were sampled from a man aged 50 or older in good health and CMV-seropositive.

The chain couples TRBV6-6 to TRBJ1-2; D unresolved. Germline CDR1 MNHNY, CDR2 SVGAGI (reference sequence). The CDR3 is 16 residues long. The V gene lost 2 bases and the J gene lost 2 bases, with 15 bases spanning the gap. The CDR3 sequence is CASSYPNRESNYGYTF. Here the CDR3 DNA reads TGTGCCAGCAGTTACCCTAACCGGGAGAGCAACTATGGCTACACCTTC.

The V call is TRBV6-5, the J call TRBJ1-3, with TRBD1 identical over 8 bases. This CDR3 region has 13 residues. V lost 10 bases and J lost 4; bases outside the gene matches: 6. Looked up from germline, CDR1 is MNHEY and CDR2 is SVGAGI. This chain's CDR3 is CATYRDRGNTIYF. The DNA for the CDR3 is TGTGCCACCTACCGGGACAGGGGAAACACCATATATTTT.

This sequence joins TRBV19 and TRBJ1-1; TRBD1 is a possible D gene (6 bases). The germline V gene has CDR1 LNHDA and CDR2 SQIVND (reference sequence). V lost 5 bases, J lost 1 base, and 8 bases lay in between. This CDR3 spans 13 amino acids. The CDR3: CASSVQGNTEAFF. DNA of the CDR3: TGTGCCAGTAGTGTACAGGGGAACACTGAAGCTTTCTTT.

The J gene is TRBJ2-7, the V gene TRBV6-1; 11 bases align to TRBD2. The germline V gene encodes CDR1 MNHNS and CDR2 SASEGT. The length of the CDR3 is 14 residues. J was trimmed by 2 bases and V by 6 bases; bases with no gene match: 3. CDR3 in amino acids: CASRAGLAAYEQYF. CDR3 DNA sequence: TGTGCCAGCAGGGCGGGACTAGCGGCCTACGAGCAGTACTTC.

This clone was observed once. J is TRBJ1-1 and V is TRBV19, with 10 bases aligning to TRBD1. Looked up from germline, CDR1 is LNHDA and CDR2 is SQIVND (reference sequence). J lost 5 bases, V lost 5 bases, and 11 bases had no gene match. The CDR3 length is 16 residues. Written as DNA, the CDR3 is TGTGCCAGTAGTTTTCGACAGGGGGCAGGTGGAACTGAAGCTTTCTTT. Amino acid sequence: CASSFRQGAGGTEAFF.

The J gene is TRBJ2-7, the V gene TRBV10-2, with 9 bases matching TRBD1. The V gene's germline CDR1 is WSHSY and CDR2 SAAADI. The CDR3 runs to 18 residues. Trimming at V came to 0 bases and at J to 2 bases, leaving 11 bases not matched to a gene. The CDR3 spells CASSESGQGAPFTYEQYF. The CDR3 bases are TGCGCCAGCAGTGAGTCGGGACAGGGAGCCCCATTTACCTACGAGCAGTACTTC.

J is TRBJ1-1 and V is TRBV2; D is possibly TRBD1 (6 bases). The CDR3 runs 14 residues. V was cut by 6 bases and J by 4 bases, with 15 bases left in between. Germline CDR1 is SNHLY and CDR2 is FYNNEI. This chain's CDR3 is CASRAEGGVTEAFF. The CDR3 region has the DNA TGTGCCAGCAGGGCAGAGGGGGGGGTCACTGAAGCTTTCTTT.

The chain uses TRBV4-1 and TRBJ2-2; 11 bases line up with TRBD2. V lost 0 bases and J lost 7; bases outside the gene matches: 1. Germline V CDR1 and CDR2: MGHRA, YSYEKL. CDR3 length: 15 residues. Here the CDR3 reads CASSQELAGVGELFF. CDR3 sequence (DNA): TGCGCCAGCAGCCAAGAACTAGCGGGGGTCGGGGAGCTGTTTTTT.

The chain joins TRBV19 to TRBJ2-3; TRBD2 aligns across 7 bases. The germline V gene has CDR1 LNHDA and CDR2 SQIVND (reference sequence). The V gene end was trimmed by 4 bases and the J gene end by 0 bases; junction bases not matched to a gene: 7. This CDR3 comprises 16 residues. CDR3 amino acids: CASSTERGVSTDTQYF. DNA of the CDR3: TGTGCCAGTAGTACCGAACGGGGGGTTAGCACAGATACGCAGTATTTT.

This chain uses TRBV29-1 with TRBJ1-2, with D possibly matching TRBD1 (5 bases). The CDR3 has 13 residues. CDR1 and CDR2 (germline): SQVTM, ANQGSEA. Between the trimmed V and J ends, which lost 3 bases and 8 bases, there was a span of 16 bases. The chain's CDR3 is CSVDRGKGEGYTF. The CDR3 DNA is TGCAGCGTTGATCGAGGTAAAGGGGAAGGCTACACCTTC.

The J gene is TRBJ1-2, the V gene TRBV2; 8 nucleotides align to TRBD1. V lost 3 bases and J lost 7; bases outside the gene matches: 10. This CDR3 is built from 15 residues. Germline loops: CDR1 SNHLY, CDR2 FYNNEI. CDR3 loop: CASSDFRGQLGGYTF. CDR3 sequence (DNA): TGTGCCAGCAGTGACTTCAGGGGGCAGTTGGGTGGCTACACCTTC.

The chain is built from TRBV7-3 and TRBJ2-5, with 8 bases aligning to TRBD1. This CDR3 is 14 amino acids long. The V gene's germline CDR1 is SGHTA and CDR2 FQGTGA. The V gene end was trimmed by 4 bases and the J gene end by 5 bases; junction bases not matched to a gene: 6. This chain's CDR3 is CASSSGTGYETQYF. The CDR3 DNA reads as TGTGCCAGCAGCTCCGGGACAGGTTATGAGACCCAGTACTTC.

The chain has TRBV4-1 and TRBJ2-1; possibly TRBD1 for D (6 bases). CDR3 length equals 15 residues. Germline CDR1 and CDR2: MGHRA and YSYEKL. Trimming took 0 bases from V and 7 from J, leaving 13 bases between them. In nucleotides, the CDR3 is TGCGCCAGCAGCCAAGATTGGGCGAGGGGGAATGAGCAGTTCTTC. This translates into CASSQDWARGNEQFF.

CDR3 protein: CASSSGSGANYGYTF. CDR3 sequence (DNA): TGTGCCAGCAGTTCCGGTTCTGGGGCGAACTATGGCTACACCTTC. This sequence joins TRBV27 and TRBJ1-2, with a possible D match to TRBD1 (5 bases). Germline CDR1 reads MNHEY; CDR2 reads SMNVEV (reference sequence). V shed 4 bases and J shed 2 bases, with 14 bases lying between them. The CDR3 is 15 amino acids.

A few counts support this clone. The chain links TRBV6-5 to TRBJ2-7; D possibly corresponds to TRBD1 (6 bases). The germline V gene has CDR1 MNHEY and CDR2 SVGAGI. V lost 6 bases and J 0 bases, leaving 12 bases between the germline ends. This CDR3 contains 14 residues. The CDR3 sequence is CASRAQGGSYEQYF. CDR3 in DNA: TGTGCCAGCAGGGCACAAGGGGGCTCCTACGAGCAGTACTTC.

The chain joins TRBV5-1 to TRBJ2-7; maybe TRBD1 (6 bases). Germline loops: CDR1 SGHRS, CDR2 YFSETQ. This CDR3 region has 15 residues. V was shortened by 2 bases and J by 1 base, with 13 bases between the two germline ends. In DNA form, the CDR3 reads TGCGCCAGCAGCTTAGAGCAGGGGCCTTCCTACGAGCAGTACTTC. It codes for CASSLEQGPSYEQYF. Full variable domain (missing parts from reference TRBV5-1 and TRBJ2-7): KAGVTQTPRYLIKTRGQQVTLSCSPISGHRSVSWYQQTPGQGLQFLFEYFSETQRNKGNFPGRFSGRQFSNSRSEMNVSTLELGDSALYLCASSLEQGPSYEQYFGPGTRLTVT.

The CDR3 nucleotides are TGTGCCAGCTCACCCACTACCAGGGGCCGGGAGACCCAGTACTTC. Translation: CASSPTTRGRETQYF. J is TRBJ2-5 and V is TRBV18, with D perhaps matching TRBD1 (6 bases). The germline V gene encodes CDR1 KGHSH and CDR2 LQKENI. This CDR3 is built from 15 residues. The V end was cut by 3 bases, the J end by 5 bases, with 16 bases between. The complete variable domain, with remaining parts taken from reference TRBV18 and TRBJ2-5, reads NAGVMQNPRHLVRRRGQEARLRCSPMKGHSHVYWYRQLPEEGLKFMVYLQKENIIDESGMPKERFSAEFPKEGPSILRIQQVVRGDSAAYFCASSPTTRGRETQYFGPGTRLLVL.

The genes are TRBV11-2 and TRBJ1-2; the D gene is possibly TRBD1 (5 bases). With 4 bases removed from V and 0 bases from J, the gap between germline ends came to 15 bases. This CDR3 is 16 amino acids long. Germline loops: CDR1 SGHAT, CDR2 FQNNGV. The CDR3 DNA follows: TGTGCCAGCAGCTCCCAAGGTGGGGGGACTAACTATGGCTACACCTTC. As protein: CASSSQGGGTNYGYTF.

This clone was seen a handful of times. The DNA for the CDR3 is TGTGCCAGCAGTGCCCTTTCTAATACGCAGTATTTT. Its protein is CASSALSNTQYF. The chain uses TRBV6-1 and TRBJ2-3, with D unresolved. CDR3 length: 12 amino acids. Germline V CDR1 and CDR2: MNHNS, SASEGT. V was trimmed by 4 bases and J by 7 bases, leaving 9 bases between them.

V usage is TRBV19 and J usage is TRBJ1-6; no firm D call. Germline-derived CDR1 and CDR2 are LNHDA and SQIVND (reference sequence). The CDR3 spans 16 residues. V was clipped by 3 bases and J by 3 bases, with 12 bases between them. The chain's CDR3 is CASSIGRRSYNSPLHF. The CDR3 DNA reads as TGTGCCAGTAGTATTGGCCGCCGGAGCTATAATTCACCCCTCCACTTT.

This clone was observed a single time. This chain joins TRBV19 and TRBJ2-3; TRBD2 agrees at 9 bases. The CDR3 runs to 18 residues. The germline V gene encodes CDR1 LNHDA and CDR2 SQIVND (reference sequence). Unmatched junction bases numbered 14, after V lost 1 base and J lost 6 bases. CDR3 coding DNA: TGTGCCAGTAGTATAGGAGGAATTTGGAGCGGGGGGATGGATACGCAGTATTTT. Translated, it gives CASSIGGIWSGGMDTQYF.

In this sample, this clone turned up a few times. The chain recombines TRBV9 with TRBJ2-1; maybe TRBD1 (6 bases). Trimming took off 4 bases at V and 6 bases at J, with 8 bases between the two ends. The CDR3 length is 12 residues. Germline-derived CDR1 and CDR2 are SGDLS and YYNGEE. The CDR3 coding sequence is TGTGCCAGCAGCCGAGGGGGCAATGAGCAGTTCTTC. Residues: CASSRGGNEQFF.

The V call is TRBV7-6, the J call TRBJ2-7; D may be TRBD1 (6 bases). The ends were cut back, 5 bases at V and 5 bases at J, with 16 bases in the middle. The CDR3 has 14 amino acids. Germline loops: CDR1 SGHVS, CDR2 FNYEAQ. CDR3 bases: TGTGCCAGCAGCCAGGACACCCAGGGGAACGAGCAGTACTTC. This translates into CASSQDTQGNEQYF.

As regards this clone: This CDR3 is also generated by other DNA sequences in the sample. The chain links TRBV5-1 to TRBJ2-7, with 10 bases lining up with TRBD1. The germline V gene has CDR1 SGHRS and CDR2 YFSETQ. J lost 4 bases, V lost 4 bases, and 2 bases had no gene match. The CDR3 totals 13 residues. The CDR3 sequence is CASSLDRGYEQYF. Here the CDR3 DNA reads TGCGCCAGCAGCCTGGACAGGGGGTACGAGCAGTACTTC.

The chain recombines TRBV9 with TRBJ2-2, with a tentative D call TRBD2 (6 bases). Trimming cost V 2 bases and J 7 bases, with 12 bases left between them. CDR1 is SGDLS, CDR2 YYNGEE, per germline. CDR3 length equals 14 residues. For the CDR3, the DNA is TGTGCCAGCAGCGTTTGGGGGGAGATCGGGGAGCTGTTTTTT. Translated, it gives CASSVWGEIGELFF.